This T cell receptor (beta chain) appears in the sequencing data of a study of cytomegalovirus exposure and HLA in healthy donors. General study findings and limits: An ancestry cluster, one associated with Asian ancestry, reportedly showed fewer N-insertions than the 666-donor mean in a later analysis.

PCR involved 60 Vbeta and 13 Jbeta primers. Original methodology: Among the unique TCR beta chains that a later analysis counted, about 84 million in all, around 11 million were shared. Repertoires were generated with immunoSEQ multiplex PCR, while TCRdb's copy carries only in-frame clones and drops some. V and J calls and clone size are given by that table; D and trimming were obtained from the DNA. The sample consists of approximately 150,000 clones, roughly three quarters of them appearing once. In the case of this clone: Its specificity is not known.

V lost 3 bases to trimming and J lost 3 bases; unmatched junction nucleotides: 2. The CDR3 length is 13 residues. Germline CDR1 SGHRS, CDR2 YFSETQ. This rearrangement joins TRBV5-1 to TRBJ1-1; 7 bases align to TRBD1. The sequence came from a woman in her 40s in good health and CMV-seronegative. Sequencing input: PBMCs. As DNA, the CDR3 is TGCGCCAGCAGCTCTGACAGGGACACTGAAGCTTTCTTT. Protein sequence: CASSSDRDTEAFF. Looking up the rest from reference TRBV5-1 and TRBJ1-1 gives the full variable domain: KAGVTQTPRYLIKTRGQQVTLSCSPISGHRSVSWYQQTPGQGLQFLFEYFSETQRNKGNFPGRFSGRQFSNSRSEMNVSTLELGDSALYLCASSSDRDTEAFFGQGTRLTVV.